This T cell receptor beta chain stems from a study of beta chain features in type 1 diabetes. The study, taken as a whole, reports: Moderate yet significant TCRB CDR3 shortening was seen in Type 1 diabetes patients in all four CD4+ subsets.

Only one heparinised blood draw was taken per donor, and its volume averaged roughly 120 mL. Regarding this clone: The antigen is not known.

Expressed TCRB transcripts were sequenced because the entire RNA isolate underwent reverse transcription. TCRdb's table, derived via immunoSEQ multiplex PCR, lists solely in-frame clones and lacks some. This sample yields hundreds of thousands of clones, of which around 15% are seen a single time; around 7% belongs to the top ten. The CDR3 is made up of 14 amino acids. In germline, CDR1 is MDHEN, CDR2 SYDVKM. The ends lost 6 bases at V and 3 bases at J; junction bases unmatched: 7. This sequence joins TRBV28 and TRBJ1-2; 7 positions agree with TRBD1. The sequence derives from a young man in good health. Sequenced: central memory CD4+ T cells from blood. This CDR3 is CASRPLDRDYGYTF. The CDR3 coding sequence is TGTGCCAGCAGACCACTTGACAGGGACTATGGCTACACCTTC.